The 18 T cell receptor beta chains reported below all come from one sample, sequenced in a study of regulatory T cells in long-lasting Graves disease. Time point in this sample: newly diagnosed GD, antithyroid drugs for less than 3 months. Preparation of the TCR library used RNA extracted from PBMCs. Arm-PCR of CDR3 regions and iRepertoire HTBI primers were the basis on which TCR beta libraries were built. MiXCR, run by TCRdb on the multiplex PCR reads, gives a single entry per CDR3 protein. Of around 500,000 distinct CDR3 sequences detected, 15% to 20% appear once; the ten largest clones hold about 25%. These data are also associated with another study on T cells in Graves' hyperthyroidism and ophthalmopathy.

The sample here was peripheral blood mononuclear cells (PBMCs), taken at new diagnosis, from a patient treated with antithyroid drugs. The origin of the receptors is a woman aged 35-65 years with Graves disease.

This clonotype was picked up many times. This chain's CDR3 is CASSLQGAQGVNTEAFF. CDR3 in DNA: TGCGCCAGCAGCTTACAGGGGGCGCAAGGAGTGAACACTGAAGCTTTCTTT. The chain uses TRBV5-1 and TRBJ1-1, with TRBD1 identical over 9 bases. Germline loops: CDR1 SGHRS, CDR2 YFSETQ. The ends lost 2 bases at V and 0 bases at J; junction bases unmatched: 8. The CDR3 totals 17 residues.

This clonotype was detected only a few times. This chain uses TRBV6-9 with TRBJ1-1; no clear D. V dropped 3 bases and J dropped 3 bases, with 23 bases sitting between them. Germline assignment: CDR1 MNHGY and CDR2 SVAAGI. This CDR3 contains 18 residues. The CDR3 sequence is CASSYLSMNKERDTEAFF. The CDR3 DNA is TGTGCCAGCAGTTACCTAAGCATGAATAAGGAGAGGGACACTGAAGCTTTCTTT.

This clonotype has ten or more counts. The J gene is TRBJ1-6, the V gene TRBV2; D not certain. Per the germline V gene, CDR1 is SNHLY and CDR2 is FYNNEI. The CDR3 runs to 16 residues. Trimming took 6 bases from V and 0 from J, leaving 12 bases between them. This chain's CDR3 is CASRKVDASYNSPLHF. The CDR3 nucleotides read TGTGCCAGCAGGAAGGTAGATGCCTCCTATAATTCACCCCTCCACTTT.

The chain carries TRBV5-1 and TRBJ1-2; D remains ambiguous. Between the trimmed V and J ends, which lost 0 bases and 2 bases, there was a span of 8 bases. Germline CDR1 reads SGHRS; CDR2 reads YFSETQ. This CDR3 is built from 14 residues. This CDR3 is CASSLVAENYGYTF. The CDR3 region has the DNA TGCGCCAGCAGCTTGGTAGCAGAAAACTATGGCTACACCTTC.

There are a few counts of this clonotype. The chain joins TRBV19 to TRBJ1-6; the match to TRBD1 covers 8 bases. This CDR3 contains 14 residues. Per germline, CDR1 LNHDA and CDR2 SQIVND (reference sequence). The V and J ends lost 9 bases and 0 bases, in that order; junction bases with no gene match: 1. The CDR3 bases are TGTGCCAGCAGGGGGCTCTCCTATAATTCACCCCTCCACTTT. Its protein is CASRGLSYNSPLHF.

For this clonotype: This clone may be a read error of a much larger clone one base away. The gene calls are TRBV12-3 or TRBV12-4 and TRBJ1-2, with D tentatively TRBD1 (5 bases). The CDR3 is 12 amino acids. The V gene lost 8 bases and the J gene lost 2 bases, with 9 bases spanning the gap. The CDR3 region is CASPRGNYGYTF. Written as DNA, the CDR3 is TGTGCCAGCCCACGGGGGAACTATGGCTACACCTTC.

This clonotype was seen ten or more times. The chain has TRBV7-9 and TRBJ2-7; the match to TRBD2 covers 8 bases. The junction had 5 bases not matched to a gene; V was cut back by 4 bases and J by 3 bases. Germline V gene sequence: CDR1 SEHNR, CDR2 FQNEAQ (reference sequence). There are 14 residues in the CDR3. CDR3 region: CASSSSGGFYEQYF. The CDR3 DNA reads TGTGCCAGCAGCTCCAGCGGGGGATTCTACGAGCAGTACTTC.

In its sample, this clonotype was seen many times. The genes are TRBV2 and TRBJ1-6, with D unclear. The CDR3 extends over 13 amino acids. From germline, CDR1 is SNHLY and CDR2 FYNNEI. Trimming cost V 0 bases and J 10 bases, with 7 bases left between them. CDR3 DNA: TGTGCCAGCAGTGAAGCCGAGAGCTCACCCCTCCACTTT. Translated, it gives CASSEAESSPLHF.

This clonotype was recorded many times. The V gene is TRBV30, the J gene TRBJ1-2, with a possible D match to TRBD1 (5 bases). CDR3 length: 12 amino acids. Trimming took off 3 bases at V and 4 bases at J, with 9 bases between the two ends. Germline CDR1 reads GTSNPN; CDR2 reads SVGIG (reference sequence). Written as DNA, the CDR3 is TGTGCCTGGAGAAACAGGATCTATGGCTACACCTTC. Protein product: CAWRNRIYGYTF.

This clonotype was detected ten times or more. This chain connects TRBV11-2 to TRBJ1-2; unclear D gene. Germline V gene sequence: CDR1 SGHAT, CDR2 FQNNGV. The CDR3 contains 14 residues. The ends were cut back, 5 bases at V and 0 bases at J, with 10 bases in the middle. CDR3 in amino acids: CASSPNTANYGYTF. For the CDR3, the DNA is TGTGCCAGCAGCCCGAACACAGCTAACTATGGCTACACCTTC.

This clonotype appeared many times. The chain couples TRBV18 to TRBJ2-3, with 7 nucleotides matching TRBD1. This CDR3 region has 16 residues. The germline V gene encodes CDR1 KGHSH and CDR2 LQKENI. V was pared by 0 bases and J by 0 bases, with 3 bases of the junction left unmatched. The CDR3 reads CASSPPGQRSTDTQYF. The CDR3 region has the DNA TGTGCCAGCTCACCACCGGGACAGAGAAGCACAGATACGCAGTATTTT.

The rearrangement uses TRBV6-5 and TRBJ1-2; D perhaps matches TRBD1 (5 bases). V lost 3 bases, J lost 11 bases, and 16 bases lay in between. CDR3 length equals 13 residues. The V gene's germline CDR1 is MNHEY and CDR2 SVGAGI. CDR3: CASSYDGLGLYTF. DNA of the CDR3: TGTGCCAGCAGTTATGACGGATTGGGACTGTACACCTTC.

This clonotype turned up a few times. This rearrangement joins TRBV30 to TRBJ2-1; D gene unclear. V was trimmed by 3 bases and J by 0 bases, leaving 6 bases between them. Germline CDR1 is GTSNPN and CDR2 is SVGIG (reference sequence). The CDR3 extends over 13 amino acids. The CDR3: CAWRFSSYNEQFF. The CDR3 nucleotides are TGTGCCTGGAGGTTTAGCTCCTACAATGAGCAGTTCTTC.

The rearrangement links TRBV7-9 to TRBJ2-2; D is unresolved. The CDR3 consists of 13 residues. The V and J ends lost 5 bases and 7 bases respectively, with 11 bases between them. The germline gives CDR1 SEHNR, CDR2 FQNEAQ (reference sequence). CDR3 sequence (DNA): TGTGCCAGCAGCCGAGAAGGTGGCGGGGAGCTGTTTTTT. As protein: CASSREGGGELFF.

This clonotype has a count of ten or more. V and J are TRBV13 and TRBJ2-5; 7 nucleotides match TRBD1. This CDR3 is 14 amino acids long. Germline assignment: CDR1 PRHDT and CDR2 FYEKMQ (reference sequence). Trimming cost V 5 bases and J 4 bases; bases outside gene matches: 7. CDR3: CASSPRQGRETQYF. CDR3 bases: TGTGCCAGCAGCCCAAGACAGGGAAGAGAGACCCAGTACTTC.

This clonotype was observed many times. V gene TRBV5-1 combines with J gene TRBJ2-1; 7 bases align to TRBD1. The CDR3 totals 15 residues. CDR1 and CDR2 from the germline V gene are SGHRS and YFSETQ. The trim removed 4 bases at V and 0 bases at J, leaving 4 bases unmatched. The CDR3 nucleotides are TGCGCCAGCAGCCAGACAGGGAGCTCCTACAATGAGCAGTTCTTC. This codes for CASSQTGSSYNEQFF.

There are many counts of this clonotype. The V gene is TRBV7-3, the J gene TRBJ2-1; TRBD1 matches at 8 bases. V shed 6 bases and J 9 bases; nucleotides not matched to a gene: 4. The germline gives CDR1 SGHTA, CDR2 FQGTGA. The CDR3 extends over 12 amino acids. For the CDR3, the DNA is TGTGCCAGCAGAGGCAGGGGGCCTGAGCAGTTCTTC. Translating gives CASRGRGPEQFF. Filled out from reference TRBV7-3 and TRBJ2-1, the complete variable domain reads GAGVSQTPSNKVTEKGKYVELRCDPISGHTALYWYRQSLGQGPEFLIYFQGTGAADDSGLPNDRFFAVRPEGSVSTLKIQRTERGDSAVYLCASRGRGPEQFFGPGTRLTVL.

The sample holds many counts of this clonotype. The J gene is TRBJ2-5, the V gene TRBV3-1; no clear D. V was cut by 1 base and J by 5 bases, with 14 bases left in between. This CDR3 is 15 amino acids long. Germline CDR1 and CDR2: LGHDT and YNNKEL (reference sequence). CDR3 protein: CASSQAWASEETQYF. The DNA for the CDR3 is TGTGCCAGCAGCCAAGCATGGGCTTCCGAGGAGACCCAGTACTTC.